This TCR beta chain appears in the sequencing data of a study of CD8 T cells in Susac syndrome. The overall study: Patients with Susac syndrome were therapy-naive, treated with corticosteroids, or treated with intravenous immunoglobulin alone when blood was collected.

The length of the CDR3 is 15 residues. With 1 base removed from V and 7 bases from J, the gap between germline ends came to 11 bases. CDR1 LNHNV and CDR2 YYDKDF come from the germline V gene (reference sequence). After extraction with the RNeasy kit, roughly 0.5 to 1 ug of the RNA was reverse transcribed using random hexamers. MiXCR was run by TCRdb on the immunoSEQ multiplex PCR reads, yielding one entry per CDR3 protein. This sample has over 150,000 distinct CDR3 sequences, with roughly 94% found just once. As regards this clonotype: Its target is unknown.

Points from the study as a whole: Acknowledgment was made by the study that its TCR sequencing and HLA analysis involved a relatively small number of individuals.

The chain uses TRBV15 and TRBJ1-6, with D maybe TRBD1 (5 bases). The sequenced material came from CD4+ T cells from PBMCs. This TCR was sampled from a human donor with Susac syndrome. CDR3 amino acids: CATSRVGLGNSPLHF. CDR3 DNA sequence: TGTGCCACCAGCAGAGTGGGGCTAGGGAATTCACCCCTCCACTTT. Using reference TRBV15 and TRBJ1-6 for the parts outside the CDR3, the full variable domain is DAMVIQNPRYQVTQFGKPVTLSCSQTLNHNVMYWYQQKSSQAPKLLFHYYDKDFNNEADTPDNFQSRRPNTSFCFLDIRSPGLGDTAMYLCATSRVGLGNSPLHFGNGTRLTVT.